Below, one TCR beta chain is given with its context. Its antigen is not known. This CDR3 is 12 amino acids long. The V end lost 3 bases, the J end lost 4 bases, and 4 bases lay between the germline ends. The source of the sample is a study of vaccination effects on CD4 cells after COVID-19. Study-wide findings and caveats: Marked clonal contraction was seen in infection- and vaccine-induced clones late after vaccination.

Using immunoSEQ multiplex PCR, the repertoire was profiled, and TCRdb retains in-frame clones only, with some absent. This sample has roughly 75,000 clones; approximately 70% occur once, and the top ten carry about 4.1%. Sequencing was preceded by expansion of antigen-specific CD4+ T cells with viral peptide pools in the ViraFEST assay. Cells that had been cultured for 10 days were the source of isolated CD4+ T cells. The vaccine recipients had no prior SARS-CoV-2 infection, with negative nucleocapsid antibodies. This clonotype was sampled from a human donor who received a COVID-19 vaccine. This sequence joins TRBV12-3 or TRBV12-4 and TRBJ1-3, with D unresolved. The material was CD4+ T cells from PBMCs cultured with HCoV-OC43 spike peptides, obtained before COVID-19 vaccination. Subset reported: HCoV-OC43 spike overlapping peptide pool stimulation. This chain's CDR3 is CASSLGGNTIYF. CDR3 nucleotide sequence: TGTGCCAGCAGTTTGGGGGGAAACACCATATATTTT.